These 13 T cell receptor beta chains share one sample of origin, sequenced in a study of cytomegalovirus exposure and HLA in healthy donors. PCR amplification relied on 60 Vbeta primers (plus 13 Jbeta primers). This table comes from immunoSEQ multiplex PCR, and its TCRdb copy is limited to in-frame clones, with some not included. This sample yields about 170,000 clones, of which 80% to 90% are seen a single time; approximately 2.3% belongs to the top ten. Specimen: PBMCs. The origin of the receptors is a male donor in good health and CMV-seronegative.

The chain recombines TRBV5-6 with TRBJ2-5, with a possible D match to TRBD2 (5 bases). The length of the CDR3 is 13 residues. CDR1 and CDR2 (germline): SGHDT, YYEEEE. V was shortened by 4 bases and J by 1 base, with 8 bases between the two germline ends. The CDR3 nucleotides are TGTGCCAGCAGCCGAGGGTCCCAAGAGACCCAGTACTTC. This sequence encodes CASSRGSQETQYF.

The chain is built from TRBV6-6 and TRBJ2-1; 9 positions match TRBD2. Looked up from germline, CDR1 is MNHNY and CDR2 is SVGAGI (reference sequence). Trimming removed 0 bases from V and 7 bases from J; junction bases left unmatched: 7. This CDR3 has 16 amino acids. The CDR3 loop is CASSYSKGGRGNEQFF. CDR3 sequence (DNA): TGTGCCAGCAGTTACTCGAAGGGCGGGAGGGGTAATGAGCAGTTCTTC.

The chain combines TRBV27 with TRBJ2-5; 7 bases line up with TRBD2. The V gene end was trimmed by 6 bases and the J gene end by 5 bases; junction bases not matched to a gene: 12. Germline V gives CDR1 MNHEY, CDR2 SMNVEV (reference sequence). The CDR3 length is 15 residues. DNA of the CDR3: TGTGCCAGCAGCCTGGGGGGGGAGTTGTGGGAGACCCAGTACTTC. This codes for CASSLGGELWETQYF.

J is TRBJ1-1 and V is TRBV28; 8 bases line up with TRBD1. Trimming cost V 6 bases and J 2 bases; bases outside gene matches: 8. The CDR3 covers 15 residues. Germline CDR1 reads MDHEN; CDR2 reads SYDVKM. The CDR3 sequence: CASRETGASNTEAFF. Here the CDR3 DNA reads TGTGCCAGCAGGGAGACAGGGGCGTCTAACACTGAAGCTTTCTTT.

The chain recombines TRBV28 with TRBJ1-3; tentative D call: TRBD1 (5 bases). This CDR3 has 18 amino acids. V dropped 5 bases and J dropped 0 bases, with 20 bases sitting between them. Germline CDR1 is MDHEN and CDR2 is SYDVKM. CDR3 amino acids: CASSLPAFGGSSGNTIYF. The CDR3 DNA reads as TGTGCCAGCAGTCTCCCCGCCTTTGGGGGGAGCTCTGGAAACACCATATATTTT.

This chain uses TRBV6-5 with TRBJ2-1; 9 positions match TRBD1. Trimming removed 5 bases from V and 9 bases from J; junction bases left unmatched: 8. In germline, CDR1 is MNHEY, CDR2 SVGAGI. The CDR3 is 14 amino acids. In nucleotides, the CDR3 is TGTGCCAGCAGTGAAGACAGGGGGAGGGGTGAGCAGTTCTTC. Encoded protein: CASSEDRGRGEQFF.

This clone has just one count. The chain links TRBV28 to TRBJ2-5, with D perhaps matching TRBD2 (6 bases). The CDR3 has 16 residues. Germline V gene sequence: CDR1 MDHEN, CDR2 SYDVKM. V lost 10 bases and J lost 5, with 26 bases in between. In DNA form, the CDR3 reads TGTGCCACCCTTCACCCCAGGGACTCTTGCGTGGAGACCCAGTACTTC. The encoded protein is CATLHPRDSCVETQYF.

This clone appeared a few times. This chain uses TRBV6-5 with TRBJ2-7; 7 bases are shared with TRBD1. This CDR3 contains 13 residues. Germline V gene lookup returns CDR1 MNHEY and CDR2 SVGAGI. Germline trimming cut 5 bases from V and 5 bases from J; bases unmatched to any gene: 6. This CDR3 is CASSPGQNNEQYF. In DNA form, the CDR3 reads TGTGCCAGCAGTCCGGGACAGAATAACGAGCAGTACTTC.

The chain joins TRBV15 to TRBJ2-7; 7 bases fit TRBD1. Per the germline V gene, CDR1 is LNHNV and CDR2 is YYDKDF (reference sequence). Unmatched junction bases numbered 15, after V lost 3 bases and J lost 7 bases. There are 16 residues in the CDR3. In DNA form, the CDR3 reads TGTGCCACCAGCAGTCAACGGGACAGATTCCTGAGAGAGCAGTACTTC. It codes for CATSSQRDRFLREQYF.

This chain joins TRBV29-1 and TRBJ1-1, with D tentatively TRBD1 (6 bases). The V end was cut by 6 bases, the J end by 0 bases, with 8 bases between. Germline-derived CDR1 and CDR2 are SQVTM and ANQGSEA. The CDR3 runs 12 residues. The CDR3 region is CSVDRVNTEAFF. In DNA, the CDR3 is TGCAGCGTGGACAGAGTGAACACTGAAGCTTTCTTT.

This clone was seen only once. The V call is TRBV6-1, the J call TRBJ1-3, with D uncertain. The CDR3 is 15 amino acids. Between the trimmed V and J ends, which lost 5 bases and 0 bases, there was a span of 11 bases. Germline V gene sequence: CDR1 MNHNS, CDR2 SASEGT. In DNA form, the CDR3 reads TGTGCCAGCAGTATACAGAGAAGCTCTGGAAACACCATATATTTT. Translated: CASSIQRSSGNTIYF.

The chain's CDR3 is CASSFGTSYGYTF. The CDR3 nucleotides read TGTGCCAGCAGTTTTGGGACAAGCTATGGCTACACCTTC. The V gene is TRBV6-5, the J gene TRBJ1-2; D possibly corresponds to TRBD1 (6 bases). This CDR3 spans 13 amino acids. Per germline, CDR1 MNHEY and CDR2 SVGAGI. Trimming left V 4 bases short and J 4 bases short, with 10 bases between.

This clone appeared once. The CDR3 DNA follows: TGTGCCAGCAGTTACTCGATAGCGGGGTTCTACAATGAGCAGTTCTTC. Translation: CASSYSIAGFYNEQFF. The chain carries TRBV6-5 and TRBJ2-1; 8 nucleotides agree with TRBD2. This CDR3 is 16 amino acids long. After removal of 0 bases from V and 3 bases from J, the junction contained 4 bases not matched to a gene. The germline V gene has CDR1 MNHEY and CDR2 SVGAGI.